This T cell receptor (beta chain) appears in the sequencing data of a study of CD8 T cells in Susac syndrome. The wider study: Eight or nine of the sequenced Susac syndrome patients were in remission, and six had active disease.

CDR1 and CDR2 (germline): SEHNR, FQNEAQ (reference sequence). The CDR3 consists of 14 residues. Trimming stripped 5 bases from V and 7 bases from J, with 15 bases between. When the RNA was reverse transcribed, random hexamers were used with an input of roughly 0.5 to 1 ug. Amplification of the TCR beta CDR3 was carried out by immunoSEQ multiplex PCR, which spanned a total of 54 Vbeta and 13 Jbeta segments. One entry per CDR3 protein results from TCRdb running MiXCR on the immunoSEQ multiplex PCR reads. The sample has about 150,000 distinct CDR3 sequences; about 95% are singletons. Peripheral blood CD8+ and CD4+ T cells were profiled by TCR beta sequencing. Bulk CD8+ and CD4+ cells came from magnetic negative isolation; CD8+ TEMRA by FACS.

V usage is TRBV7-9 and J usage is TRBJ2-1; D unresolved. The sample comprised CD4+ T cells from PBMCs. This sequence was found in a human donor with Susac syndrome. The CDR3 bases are TGTGCCAGCAGCCCCCCCCGCGGCTGGAATGAGCAGTTCTTC. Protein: CASSPPRGWNEQFF.